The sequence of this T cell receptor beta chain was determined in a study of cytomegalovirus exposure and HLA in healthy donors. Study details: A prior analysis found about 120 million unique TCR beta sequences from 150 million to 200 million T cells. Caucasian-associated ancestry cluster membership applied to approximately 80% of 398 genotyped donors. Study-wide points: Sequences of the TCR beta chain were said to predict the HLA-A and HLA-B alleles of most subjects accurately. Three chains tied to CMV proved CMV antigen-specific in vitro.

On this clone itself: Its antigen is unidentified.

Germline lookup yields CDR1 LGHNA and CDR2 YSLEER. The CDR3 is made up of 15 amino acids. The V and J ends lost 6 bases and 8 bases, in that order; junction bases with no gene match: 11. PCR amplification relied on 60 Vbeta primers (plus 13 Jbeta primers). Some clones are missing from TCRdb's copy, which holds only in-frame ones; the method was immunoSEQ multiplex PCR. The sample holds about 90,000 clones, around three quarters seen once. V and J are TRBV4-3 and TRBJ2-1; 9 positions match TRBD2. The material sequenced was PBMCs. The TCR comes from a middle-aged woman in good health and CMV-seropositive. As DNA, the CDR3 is TGCGCCAGCAGTCACGGCGGGGGGGGCAGGGATGAGCAGTTCTTC. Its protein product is CASSHGGGGRDEQFF.